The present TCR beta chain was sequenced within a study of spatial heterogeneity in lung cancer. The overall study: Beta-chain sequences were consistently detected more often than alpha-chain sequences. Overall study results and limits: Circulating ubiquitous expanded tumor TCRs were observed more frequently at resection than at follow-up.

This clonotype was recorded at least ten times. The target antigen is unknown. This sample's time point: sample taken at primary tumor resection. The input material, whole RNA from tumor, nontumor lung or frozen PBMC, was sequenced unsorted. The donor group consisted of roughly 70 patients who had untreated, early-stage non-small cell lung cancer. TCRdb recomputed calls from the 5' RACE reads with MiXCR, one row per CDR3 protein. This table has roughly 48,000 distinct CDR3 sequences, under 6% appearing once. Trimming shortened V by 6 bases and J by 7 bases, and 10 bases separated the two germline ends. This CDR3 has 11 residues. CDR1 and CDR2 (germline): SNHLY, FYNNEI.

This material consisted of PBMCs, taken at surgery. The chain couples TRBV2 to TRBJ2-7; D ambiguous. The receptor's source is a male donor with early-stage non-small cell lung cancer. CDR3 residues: CASRTMGEQYF. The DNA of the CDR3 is TGTGCCAGCAGAACGATGGGGGAGCAGTACTTC.